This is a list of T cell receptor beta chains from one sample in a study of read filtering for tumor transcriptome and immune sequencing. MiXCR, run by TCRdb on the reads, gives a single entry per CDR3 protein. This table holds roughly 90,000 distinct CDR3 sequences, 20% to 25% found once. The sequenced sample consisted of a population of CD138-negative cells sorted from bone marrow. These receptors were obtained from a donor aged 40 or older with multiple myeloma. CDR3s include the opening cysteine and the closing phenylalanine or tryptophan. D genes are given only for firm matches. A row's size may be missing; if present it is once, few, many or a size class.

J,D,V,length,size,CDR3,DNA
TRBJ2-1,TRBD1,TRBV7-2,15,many,CASSSQLGTDNEQFF,TGTGCCAGCAGCTCGCAATTAGGGACAGACAATGAGCAGTTCTTC
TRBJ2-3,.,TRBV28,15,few,CASRPLGRGGDTQYF,TGTGCCAGCAGACCCCTGGGCAGGGGAGGAGATACGCAGTATTTT
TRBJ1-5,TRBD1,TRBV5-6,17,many,CASSQGPGTGRGQPQHF,TGTGCCAGCAGCCAAGGTCCCGGGACAGGGAGAGGTCAGCCCCAGCATTTT
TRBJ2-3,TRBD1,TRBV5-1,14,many,CASRQGARTDTQYF,TGCGCCAGCAGACAGGGGGCGAGGACAGATACGCAGTATTTT
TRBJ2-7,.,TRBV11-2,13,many,CASSGHTSYEQYF,TGTGCCAGCAGCGGCCATACCTCCTACGAGCAGTACTTC
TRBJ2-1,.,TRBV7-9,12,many,CASSLSRGEQFF,TGTGCCAGCAGCTTAAGCAGGGGTGAGCAGTTCTTC
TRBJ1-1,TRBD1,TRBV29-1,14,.,CSVGAQGLVTEAFF,TGCAGCGTTGGGGCACAGGGGCTGGTTACTGAAGCTTTCTTT
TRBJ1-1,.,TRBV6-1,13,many,CASSTNKITEAFF,TGTGCCAGCAGTACTAATAAGATCACTGAAGCTTTCTTT
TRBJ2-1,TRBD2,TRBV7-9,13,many,CASRSSGGNEQFF,TGTGCCAGCAGGAGTAGCGGGGGCAATGAGCAGTTCTTC
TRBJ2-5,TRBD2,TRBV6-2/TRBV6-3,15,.,CASSHLGAGKETQYF,TGTGCCAGCAGTCACTTAGGAGCGGGGAAAGAGACCCAGTACTTC
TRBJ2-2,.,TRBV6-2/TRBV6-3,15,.,CASSYSNSGTGELFF,TGTGCCAGCAGTTACTCGAATAGCGGTACCGGGGAGCTGTTTTTT
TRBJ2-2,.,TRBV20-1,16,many,CSARDKDGWGTGELFF,TGCAGTGCTAGAGATAAAGACGGTTGGGGCACCGGGGAGCTGTTTTTT
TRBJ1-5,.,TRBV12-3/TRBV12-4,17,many,CASSLARRGMRNQPQHF,TGTGCCAGCAGTTTAGCGAGGAGAGGGATGCGCAATCAGCCCCAGCATTTT
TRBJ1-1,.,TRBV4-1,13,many,CASSQDIIFEAFF,TGCGCCAGCAGCCAAGATATAATCTTCGAAGCTTTCTTT
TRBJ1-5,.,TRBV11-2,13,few,CASSLERGLAQHF,TGTGCCAGCAGCTTGGAAAGGGGTCTTGCCCAGCATTTT
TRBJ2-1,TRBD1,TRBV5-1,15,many,CASSLTGSGHNEQFF,TGCGCCAGCAGCCTGACAGGGTCAGGGCACAATGAGCAGTTCTTC
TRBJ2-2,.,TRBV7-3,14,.,CASSPPPSPRELFF,TGTGCCAGCAGCCCCCCCCCCAGTCCCCGGGAGCTGTTTTTT
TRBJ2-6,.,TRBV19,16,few,CASSIWTHSGANVLTF,TGTGCCAGTAGTATTTGGACCCACTCTGGGGCCAACGTCCTGACTTTC
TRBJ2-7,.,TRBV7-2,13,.,CASSLDGVYEQYF,TGTGCCAGCAGCTTGGACGGGGTCTACGAGCAGTACTTC
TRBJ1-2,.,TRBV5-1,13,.,CASSLAGIYGYTF,TGCGCCAGCAGCTTGGCAGGGATCTATGGCTACACCTTC
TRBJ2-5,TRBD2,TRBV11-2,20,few,CASSPRGSGGARFVPETQYF,TGTGCCAGCAGCCCGCGAGGTAGCGGGGGGGCGCGGTTTGTTCCGGAGACCCAGTACTTC
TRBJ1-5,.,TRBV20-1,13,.,CSASRRSGQPQHF,TGCAGTGCTAGTAGGAGGAGCGGTCAGCCCCAGCATTTT